The following is a TCR beta chain sequence with its context. In the original processing: By means of reference gene primer amplification, nucleated cell counts were estimated. Libraries were prepared by immunoSEQ multiplex PCR; TCRdb keeps only in-frame clonotypes and omits some of them. Clone size and V and J calls were adopted from that table, with D and trimming inferred from the DNA. The sample shows about 220,000 clones, roughly 82% of them seen only once. This record belongs to a study of blood T cell repertoires in COVID-19. For the study at large: Specimens from acute and convalescent COVID-19 originated in the United States, Italy and Spain. Sample material is recorded as cDNA or gDNA derived from T cells, B-cell-depleted T cells, or PBMCs.

This CDR3 spans 16 amino acids. Trimming took off 5 bases at V and 0 bases at J, with 16 bases between the two ends. Germline loops: CDR1 SGHTA, CDR2 FQGNSA. The sequencing input was peripheral blood. The clonotype comes from a man in his forties who had recovered from COVID-19. This chain uses TRBV7-2 with TRBJ1-2; D is perhaps TRBD1 (6 bases). This CDR3 is CASSPEARGANYGYTF. CDR3 nucleotide sequence: TGTGCCAGCAGCCCGGAGGCCAGGGGAGCTAACTATGGCTACACCTTC.